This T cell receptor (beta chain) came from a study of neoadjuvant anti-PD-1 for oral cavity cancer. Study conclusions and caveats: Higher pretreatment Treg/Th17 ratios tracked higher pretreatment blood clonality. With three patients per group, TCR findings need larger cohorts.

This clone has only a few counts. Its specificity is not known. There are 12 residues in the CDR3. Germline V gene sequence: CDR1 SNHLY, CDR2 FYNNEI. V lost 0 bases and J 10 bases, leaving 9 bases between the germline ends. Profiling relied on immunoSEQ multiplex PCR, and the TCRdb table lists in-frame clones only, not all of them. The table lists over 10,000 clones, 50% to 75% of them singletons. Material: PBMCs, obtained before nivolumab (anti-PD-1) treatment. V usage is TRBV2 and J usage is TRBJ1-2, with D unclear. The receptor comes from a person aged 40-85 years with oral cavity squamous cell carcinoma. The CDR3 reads CASSEAPQTYTF. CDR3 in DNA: TGTGCCAGCAGTGAAGCGCCCCAAACCTACACCTTC. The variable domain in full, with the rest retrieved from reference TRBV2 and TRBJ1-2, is EPEVTQTPSHQVTQMGQEVILRCVPISNHLYFYWYRQILGQKVEFLVSFYNNEISEKSEIFDDQFSVERPDGSNFTLKIRSTKLEDSAMYFCASSEAPQTYTFGSGTRLTVV.